Sequencing of this T cell receptor (beta chain) was carried out in a study of vaccination and CD4 T cells after COVID-19. Cultured CD4+ T cells had their DNA profiled by the Oncomine TCR Beta short-read assay. TCRdb processed the PCR reads anew with MiXCR; each CDR3 protein has one entry. The profile shows under 20,000 distinct CDR3 sequences, about 43% of them singletons. The treatment denotes: roughly 11-day PBMC culture with coronavirus spike peptide pools or control peptides (ViraFEST assay). A remark on this clonotype: Its target is not known.

The CDR3 totals 12 residues. V was trimmed by 8 bases and J by 1 base, leaving 3 bases between them. From germline, CDR1 is MGHDK and CDR2 SYGVNS. The chain carries TRBV25-1 and TRBJ1-6; D gene unclear. The sequencing used CD4+ T cells from blood, cultured in vitro, collected before SARS-CoV-2 vaccination. This TCR was sampled from a human donor who had recovered from COVID-19. The CDR3, as DNA: TGTGCCAGCGGATCCTATAATTCACCCCTCCACTTT. This sequence encodes CASGSYNSPLHF.